This T cell receptor (beta chain) was captured by sequencing in a study of brain T cells in children with intractable seizures. The time point: blood from clinic visit 5 months post-surgery; TSC patient then seizure free. Surgery cases with the highest brain T cell transcript signatures were chosen for sequencing. This CDR3 comprises 16 residues. Germline assignment: CDR1 SGDLS and CDR2 YYNGEE. V was trimmed by 4 bases and J by 0 bases, leaving 14 bases between them. TCRdb's copy holds only in-frame clones and misses some; the assay was immunoSEQ multiplex PCR. Of about 340,000 clones in the sample, more than 85% are singletons; the top ten hold approximately 5%.

This material consisted of peripheral blood, taken 4 to 5 months after surgery. This sequence originates from a boy under two years old with tuberous sclerosis and intractable seizures. The rearrangement joins TRBV9 to TRBJ2-1, with D uncertain. The CDR3 protein is CASSITAENSYNEQFF. In DNA form, the CDR3 reads TGTGCCAGCAGCATTACCGCAGAGAACTCCTACAATGAGCAGTTCTTC.